The 8 T cell receptor beta chains in this list originate from one sample, sequenced in a study of monozygotic twins with inflammatory bowel disease. Reanalyzing the 5' RACE reads, TCRdb keeps one entry per CDR3 protein, without DNA. Its clone listing holds about 440,000 distinct CDR3 sequences. The specimen sequenced was blood. Every receptor here comes from a human donor with ulcerative colitis or Crohn's disease, or a healthy co-twin of an affected twin (not recorded which).

V and J are TRBV19 and TRBJ2-5. CDR1 and CDR2 from the germline V gene are LNHDA and SQIVND (reference sequence). The CDR3 is 13 amino acids. The CDR3 sequence is CASRPSSGETQYF.

The chain combines TRBV6-5 with TRBJ2-1; no DNA is available, so the TRBD1 call from TCRdb remains unchecked. CDR3 size: 17 residues. Per the germline V gene, CDR1 is MNHEY and CDR2 is SVGAGI. CDR3 residues: CASSYSDAGVWHNEQFF.

The V gene is TRBV9, the J gene TRBJ2-4; TCRdb lists TRBD2, though no DNA is available to test this call. Germline loops: CDR1 SGDLS, CDR2 YYNGEE. The CDR3 covers 16 residues. CDR3 sequence reads: CASSVGLAGPKNIQYF.

The chain has TRBV9 and TRBJ1-5; as DNA is missing, the TRBD1 call by TCRdb cannot be tested. Germline CDR1 and CDR2: SGDLS and YYNGEE. The CDR3 consists of 14 residues. CDR3 in amino acids: CASSGTGDSQPQHF.

The CDR3: CASRGSGSEKLFF. This chain links TRBV6-2 or TRBV6-3 with TRBJ1-4. The CDR3 consists of 13 residues. The germline gives CDR1 MNHEY, CDR2 SVGEGT.

The chain recombines TRBV7-2 with TRBJ2-3; TCRdb outputs TRBD2, but without DNA this stays unchecked. The CDR3 length is 16 residues. Germline loops: CDR1 SGHTA, CDR2 FQGNSA. CDR3: CASSSREAGLTDTQYF.

CDR3 region: CASGRQASNYGYTF. The chain combines TRBV4-2 with TRBJ1-2; the D call of TRBD1 rests on TCRdb alone, since no DNA is present to check it. Germline V gives CDR1 LGHNA, CDR2 YNFKEQ. The length of the CDR3 is 14 residues.

This chain uses TRBV29-1 with TRBJ2-1; TCRdb lists TRBD2, though no DNA is available to test this call. This CDR3 contains 13 residues. Germline V gives CDR1 SQVTM, CDR2 ANQGSEA. The CDR3 sequence is CSVNVAGLHEQFF.